The source of this T cell receptor (beta chain) is a study of blood T cell repertoires in COVID-19. Study background: Spain, Italy and the United States supplied samples that represented acute and convalescent COVID-19. From T cells, B-cell-depleted T cells, or PBMCs came the material, which was cDNA or gDNA.

Method: immunoSEQ multiplex PCR; TCRdb's copy keeps in-frame clones and lacks some. The sample lists some 150,000 clones, 85% occurring once. The CDR3 is made up of 15 amino acids. Unmatched junction bases numbered 7, after V lost 6 bases and J lost 0 bases. The germline V gene encodes CDR1 MDHEN and CDR2 SYDVKM. The chain employs TRBV28 and TRBJ1-1, with 7 bases aligning to TRBD1. The sequence was collected from a woman in her 40s with active or convalescent COVID-19. Material: peripheral blood. The DNA for the CDR3 is TGTGCCAGCAGGCCCCCGACAGGGATGAACACTGAAGCTTTCTTT. Protein product: CASRPPTGMNTEAFF.